The clone carrying this T cell receptor beta chain has a handful of counts. Its antigen is not known. One base away lies a much larger clone, so this may be a sequencing read error. Every sequencing run produced over 190 million TCR-beta sequences that came from 15-18 subjects. TCRdb used MiXCR to reprocess the 5' RACE reads, holding one entry per CDR3 protein. Of some 86,000 distinct CDR3 sequences in the sample, just over 2.5% were seen once. This entry comes from a study of neurological immune-mediated disorders. Study-wide findings and caveats: The multiple sclerosis repertoire cluster showed no association with any clinical or MRI feature. The authors stated that larger cohorts are needed.

Germline-derived CDR1 and CDR2 are KGHDR and SFDVKD. The CDR3 totals 11 residues. This TCR came from a woman in her thirties with multiple sclerosis. Sequencing input: PBMCs. The V and J genes are TRBV24-1 and TRBJ2-2; no firm D call. The chain's CDR3 is CDTAWAGELFF. Here the CDR3 DNA reads TGTGACACGGCGTGGGCCGGGGAGCTGTTTTTT.